This T cell receptor (beta chain) appears in the sequencing data of a study of blood T cell repertoires in COVID-19. V trimming: 0 bases; J trimming: 2 bases; junction bases outside the gene matches: 1. The CDR3 length is 15 residues. Per the germline V gene, CDR1 is SGHNT and CDR2 is YENEEA. In assigning cohorts, the study relied on participant-reported clinical history. Two negative PCRs, clearance, or symptom resolution had been documented for recovered Cohort 3 donors. Generated by immunoSEQ multiplex PCR, the TCRdb table keeps only in-frame clones and is missing some. The table records about 400,000 clones, around 87% of them present only once.

Sequenced material: PBMCs or T cells enriched from blood (not recorded which). This clonotype was obtained from a woman between 50 and 59 years old who had recovered from COVID-19. The gene calls are TRBV11-3 and TRBJ2-1, with 7 nucleotides matching TRBD1. CDR3 sequence (DNA): TGTGCCAGCAGCTTAGAAGGGGGCACCTACAATGAGCAGTTCTTC. As protein: CASSLEGGTYNEQFF.